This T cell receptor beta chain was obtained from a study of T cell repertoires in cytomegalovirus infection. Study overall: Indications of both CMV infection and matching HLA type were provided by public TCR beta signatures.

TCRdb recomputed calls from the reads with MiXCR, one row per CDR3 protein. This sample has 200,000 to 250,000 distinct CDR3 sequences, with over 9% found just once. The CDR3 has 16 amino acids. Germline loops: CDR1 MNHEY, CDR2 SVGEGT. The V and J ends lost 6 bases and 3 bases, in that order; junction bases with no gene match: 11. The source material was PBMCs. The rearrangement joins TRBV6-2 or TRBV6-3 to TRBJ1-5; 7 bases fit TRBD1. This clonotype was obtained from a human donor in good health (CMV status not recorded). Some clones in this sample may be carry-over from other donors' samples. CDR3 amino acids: CASSSRGLRVNQPQHF. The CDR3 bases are TGTGCCAGCAGCTCAAGGGGGCTGAGGGTCAATCAGCCCCAGCATTTT.